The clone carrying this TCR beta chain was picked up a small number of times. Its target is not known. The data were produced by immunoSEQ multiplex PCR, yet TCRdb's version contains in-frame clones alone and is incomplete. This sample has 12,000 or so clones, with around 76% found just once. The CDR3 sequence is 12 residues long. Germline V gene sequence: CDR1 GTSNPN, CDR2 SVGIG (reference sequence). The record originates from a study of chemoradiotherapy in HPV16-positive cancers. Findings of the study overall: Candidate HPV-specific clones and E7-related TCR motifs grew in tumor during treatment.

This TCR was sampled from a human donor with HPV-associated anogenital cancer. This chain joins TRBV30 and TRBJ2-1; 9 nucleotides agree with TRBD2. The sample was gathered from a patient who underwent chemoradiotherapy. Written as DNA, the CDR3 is TGTGTTAGCGGGGGCTCCTACAATGAGCAGTTCTTC. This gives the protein CVSGGSYNEQFF.